Following are 8 T cell receptor beta chains from one sample sequenced in a study of blood T cell repertoires in COVID-19. The data were produced by immunoSEQ multiplex PCR, yet TCRdb's version contains in-frame clones alone and is incomplete. The data hold about 150,000 clones, with around 83% observed a single time. The sequenced sample consisted of peripheral blood. These receptor sequences come from a woman in her forties or fifties in a cohort sampled during active or convalescent COVID-19.

This rearrangement joins TRBV6-5 to TRBJ2-1; maybe TRBD1 (6 bases). Germline CDR1 and CDR2: MNHEY and SVGAGI. V was cut by 0 bases and J by 2 bases, with 8 bases left in between. There are 15 residues in the CDR3. CDR3 sequence: CASSYSRDTYNEQFF. CDR3 nucleotide sequence: TGTGCCAGCAGTTACTCGAGGGACACCTACAATGAGCAGTTCTTC.

Only a few counts were recorded for this clone. This rearrangement joins TRBV4-1 to TRBJ2-7, with D perhaps matching TRBD1 (6 bases). Trimming removed 1 base at V and 6 bases at J, with 19 bases between. The CDR3 has 16 residues. Germline values: CDR1 MGHRA, CDR2 YSYEKL. The CDR3 nucleotides are TGCGCCAGCAGCCAAGGAGTAGAGGGTAGGGGGTTCGAGCAGTACTTC. Residues: CASSQGVEGRGFEQYF.

This clone was detected once. This chain uses TRBV18 with TRBJ1-2; D may be TRBD1 (6 bases). V gave up 4 bases and J gave up 3 bases, with 9 bases separating them. Germline CDR1 reads KGHSH; CDR2 reads LQKENI. The CDR3 runs to 13 residues. DNA of the CDR3: TGTGCCAGCTCACTGAGACAGGACTATGGCTACACCTTC. Its protein product is CASSLRQDYGYTF.

The chain uses TRBV2 and TRBJ1-6; TRBD1 aligns across 8 bases. The germline gives CDR1 SNHLY, CDR2 FYNNEI. CDR3 length equals 15 residues. J was trimmed by 8 bases and V by 6 bases; bases with no gene match: 9. The CDR3 coding sequence is TGTGCCAGCAGCCCTGGACAGGGAAATTATTCACCCCTCCACTTT. This codes for CASSPGQGNYSPLHF.

This clone has a single count. This rearrangement joins TRBV6-1 to TRBJ2-5; D is perhaps TRBD2 (5 bases). The V and J ends lost 1 base and 6 bases respectively, with 15 bases between them. This CDR3 is 15 amino acids long. Germline V CDR1 and CDR2: MNHNS, SASEGT. CDR3 bases: TGTGCCAGCAGTGAAGTTGGCGGGCCTAGGAAGACCCAGTACTTC. As protein: CASSEVGGPRKTQYF.

This rearrangement joins TRBV5-5 to TRBJ1-2, with D possibly TRBD1 on 6 matching bases. Trimming shortened V by 3 bases and J by 4 bases, and 16 bases separated the two germline ends. Germline V gives CDR1 SGHKS, CDR2 YYEKEE (reference sequence). The CDR3 extends over 15 amino acids. The CDR3 DNA sequence: TGTGCCAGCAGCTCGTCCCCGGGGGGGCTCTATGGCTACACCTTC. Protein product: CASSSSPGGLYGYTF.

The chain is built from TRBV6-5 and TRBJ2-1; 8 bases map to TRBD1. The CDR3 is 13 residues long. V shed 6 bases, J shed 7 bases, and the junction held 5 bases outside the gene matches. CDR1 and CDR2 from the germline V gene are MNHEY and SVGAGI. CDR3 nucleotide sequence: TGTGCCAGCAGGGGGACAGGCAGGAATGAGCAGTTCTTC. Protein product: CASRGTGRNEQFF.

This clone was found once. The chain is built from TRBV7-8 and TRBJ2-2; a weak D match, TRBD1 (7 bases). V was shortened by 5 bases and J by 0 bases, with 16 bases between the two germline ends. The CDR3 contains 17 residues. Germline V gene lookup returns CDR1 SGHVS and CDR2 FQNEAQ. The CDR3 sequence: CASSPGGDSPNTGELFF. CDR3 bases: TGTGCCAGCAGCCCGGGCGGGGACAGCCCGAACACCGGGGAGCTGTTTTTT.